This T cell receptor beta chain derives from a study of CD8 T cells in Susac syndrome. This clonotype turned up a few times. With random hexamers, reverse transcription was performed on about 0.5 to 1 ug of RNA. Each CDR3 protein gets one entry after TCRdb re-called the immunoSEQ multiplex PCR reads with MiXCR. The sample lists 150,000 or so distinct CDR3 sequences; about 94% were seen once. The length of the CDR3 is 13 residues. Germline-derived CDR1 and CDR2 are SEHNR and FQNEAQ (reference sequence). V gave up 6 bases and J gave up 4 bases; unmatched junction bases: 3. The sequence came from a human donor with multiple sclerosis. Sequenced sample: CD8+ T cells from PBMCs. The chain combines TRBV7-9 with TRBJ1-1; 9 bases are a match to TRBD1. In nucleotides, the CDR3 is TGTGCCAGCAGGCCGGACAGGGGCACTGAAGCTTTCTTT. Its protein is CASRPDRGTEAFF.